Described below is a single T cell receptor (beta chain) sequence and its context. The antigen remains undetermined. Genomic DNA provided the template from which TCR beta VDJ and CDR3 profiles were obtained. TCRdb reprocessed the reads with MiXCR, giving one entry per CDR3 protein. The table records 200,000 to 250,000 distinct CDR3 sequences, approximately 65% of them present only once. Sequencing involved patients with CD8+CD57+ cell expansion previously shown by flow cytometry. Patients had not yet gotten any therapy when their blood was taken for sampling. The sample comes from a study of CD8+CD57+ T cells in acquired aplastic anemia. Study-wide findings and caveats: The same twenty-nine CD8+ CDR3 sequences occurred in patients and in controls.

Germline trimming cut 5 bases from V and 7 bases from J; bases unmatched to any gene: 12. CDR1 and CDR2 (germline): LNHDA, SQIVND (reference sequence). The CDR3 contains 16 residues. The sample was sorted CD4+, CD8+, or CD8+CD57+ T cells (not recorded which) from PBMCs. This TCR derives from a human donor with aplastic anemia. This rearrangement joins TRBV19 to TRBJ1-5; 9 nucleotides line up with TRBD1. CDR3 nucleotides: TGTGCCAGTAGTGTTCTCCCGGGACAGGGTTTCCAGCCCCAGCATTTT. Its protein product is CASSVLPGQGFQPQHF. Full variable domain (missing parts from reference TRBV19 and TRBJ1-5): DGGITQSPKYLFRKEGQNVTLSCEQNLNHDAMYWYRQDPGQGLRLIYYSQIVNDFQKGDIAEGYSVSREKKESFPLTVTSAQKNPTAFYLCASSVLPGQGFQPQHFGDGTRLSIL.